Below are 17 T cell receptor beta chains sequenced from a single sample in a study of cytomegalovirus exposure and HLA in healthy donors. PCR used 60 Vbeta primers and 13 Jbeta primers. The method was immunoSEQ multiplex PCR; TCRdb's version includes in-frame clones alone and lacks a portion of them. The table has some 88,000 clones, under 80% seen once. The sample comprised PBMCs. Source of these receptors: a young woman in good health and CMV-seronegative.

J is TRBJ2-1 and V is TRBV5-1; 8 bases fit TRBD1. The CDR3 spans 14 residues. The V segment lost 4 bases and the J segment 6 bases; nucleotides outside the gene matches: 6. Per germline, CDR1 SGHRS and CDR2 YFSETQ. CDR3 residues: CASSHGTGGNEQFF. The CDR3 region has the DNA TGCGCCAGCAGCCATGGGACAGGCGGCAATGAGCAGTTCTTC. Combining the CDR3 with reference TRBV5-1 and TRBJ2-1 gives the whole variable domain KAGVTQTPRYLIKTRGQQVTLSCSPISGHRSVSWYQQTPGQGLQFLFEYFSETQRNKGNFPGRFSGRQFSNSRSEMNVSTLELGDSALYLCASSHGTGGNEQFFGPGTRLTVL.

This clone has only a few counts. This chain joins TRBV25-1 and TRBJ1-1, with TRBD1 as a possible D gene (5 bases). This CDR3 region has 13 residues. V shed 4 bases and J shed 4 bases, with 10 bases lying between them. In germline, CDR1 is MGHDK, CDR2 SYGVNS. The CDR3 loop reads CASSGGGFTEAFF. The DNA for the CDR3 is TGTGCCAGCAGTGGGGGGGGTTTCACTGAAGCTTTCTTT. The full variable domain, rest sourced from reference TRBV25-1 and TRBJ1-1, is EADIYQTPRYLVIGTGKKITLECSQTMGHDKMYWYQQDPGMELHLIHYSYGVNSTEKGDLSSESTVSRIRTEHFPLTLESARPSHTSQYLCASSGGGFTEAFFGQGTRLTVV.

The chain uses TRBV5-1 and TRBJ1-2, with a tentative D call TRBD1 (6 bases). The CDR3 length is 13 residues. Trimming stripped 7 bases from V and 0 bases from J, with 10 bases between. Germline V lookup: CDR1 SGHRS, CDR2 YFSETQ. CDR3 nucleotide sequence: TGCGCCAGCCGGGACACCGCTAACTATGGCTACACCTTC. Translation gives CASRDTANYGYTF.

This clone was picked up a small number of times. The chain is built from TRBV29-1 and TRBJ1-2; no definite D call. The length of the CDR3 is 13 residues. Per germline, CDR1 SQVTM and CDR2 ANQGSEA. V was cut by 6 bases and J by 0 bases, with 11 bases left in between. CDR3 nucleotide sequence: TGCAGCGTCCGGACTGGGACTAACTATGGCTACACCTTC. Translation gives CSVRTGTNYGYTF.

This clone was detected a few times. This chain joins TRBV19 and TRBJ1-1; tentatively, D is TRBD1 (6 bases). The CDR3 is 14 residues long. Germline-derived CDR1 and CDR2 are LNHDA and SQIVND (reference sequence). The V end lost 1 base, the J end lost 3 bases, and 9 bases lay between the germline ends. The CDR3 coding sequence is TGTGCCAGTAGTATAGCCGCAGGGGACACTGAAGCTTTCTTT. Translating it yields CASSIAAGDTEAFF.

The CDR3 bases are TGTGCCAGCAGTAACGGGAACTTATATAGCGCCATATATTTT. Its protein is CASSNGNLYSAIYF. V is TRBV11-2 and J is TRBJ1-3; D gene unclear. Deletions cut 6 bases from V and 11 bases from J, with 20 bases between. Germline CDR1 SGHAT, CDR2 FQNNGV. CDR3 length equals 14 residues.

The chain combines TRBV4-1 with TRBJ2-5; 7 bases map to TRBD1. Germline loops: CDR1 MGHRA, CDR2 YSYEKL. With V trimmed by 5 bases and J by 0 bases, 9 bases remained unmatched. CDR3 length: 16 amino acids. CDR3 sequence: CASSETGLGYQETQYF. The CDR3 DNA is TGCGCCAGCAGCGAGACAGGGTTGGGGTACCAAGAGACCCAGTACTTC.

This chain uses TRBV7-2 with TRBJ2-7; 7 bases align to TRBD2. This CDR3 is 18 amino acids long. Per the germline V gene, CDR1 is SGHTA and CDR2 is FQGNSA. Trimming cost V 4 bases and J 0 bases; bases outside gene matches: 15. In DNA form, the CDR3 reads TGTGCCAGCAGCTCAACTGCCCCTAGCGGCTTGTTCTCCTACGAGCAGTACTTC. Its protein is CASSSTAPSGLFSYEQYF.

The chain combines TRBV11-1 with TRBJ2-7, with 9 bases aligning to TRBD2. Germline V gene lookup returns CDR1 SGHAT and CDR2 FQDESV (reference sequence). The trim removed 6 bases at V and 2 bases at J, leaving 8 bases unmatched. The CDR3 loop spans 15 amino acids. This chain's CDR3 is CASRPSTSGPYEQYF. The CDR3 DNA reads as TGTGCCAGCAGACCATCGACTAGCGGTCCCTACGAGCAGTACTTC.

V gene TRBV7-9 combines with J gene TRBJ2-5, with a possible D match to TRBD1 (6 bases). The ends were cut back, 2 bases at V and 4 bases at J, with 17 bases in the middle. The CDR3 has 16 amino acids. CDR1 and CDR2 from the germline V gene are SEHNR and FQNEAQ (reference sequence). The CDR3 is CASSLLSRGFGETQYF. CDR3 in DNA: TGTGCCAGCAGCTTATTGTCCAGGGGATTTGGAGAGACCCAGTACTTC.

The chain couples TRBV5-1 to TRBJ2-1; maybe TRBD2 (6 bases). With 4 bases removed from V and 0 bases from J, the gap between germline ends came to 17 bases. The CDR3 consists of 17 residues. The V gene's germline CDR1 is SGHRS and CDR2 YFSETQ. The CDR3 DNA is TGCGCCAGCAGCCATCGTGGGCGGGGTAGCTCCTACAATGAGCAGTTCTTC. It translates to CASSHRGRGSSYNEQFF. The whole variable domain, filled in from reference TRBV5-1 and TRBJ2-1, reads KAGVTQTPRYLIKTRGQQVTLSCSPISGHRSVSWYQQTPGQGLQFLFEYFSETQRNKGNFPGRFSGRQFSNSRSEMNVSTLELGDSALYLCASSHRGRGSSYNEQFFGPGTRLTVL.

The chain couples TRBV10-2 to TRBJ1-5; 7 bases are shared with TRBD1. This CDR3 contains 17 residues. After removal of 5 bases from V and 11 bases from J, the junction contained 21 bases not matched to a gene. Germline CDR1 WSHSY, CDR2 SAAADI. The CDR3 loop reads CASSTGQRTLAGESQHF. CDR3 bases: TGCGCCAGCAGTACGGGACAGAGGACCCTAGCAGGTGAGTCCCAGCATTTT.

The CDR3 spells CASGQGKLEQYF. The CDR3 DNA is TGTGCCTCGGGACAGGGCAAATTAGAGCAGTACTTC. The V call is TRBV28, the J call TRBJ2-7, with TRBD1 identical over 9 bases. The germline V gene encodes CDR1 MDHEN and CDR2 SYDVKM. CDR3 length equals 12 residues. Trimming at V came to 11 bases and at J to 7 bases, leaving 9 bases not matched to a gene.

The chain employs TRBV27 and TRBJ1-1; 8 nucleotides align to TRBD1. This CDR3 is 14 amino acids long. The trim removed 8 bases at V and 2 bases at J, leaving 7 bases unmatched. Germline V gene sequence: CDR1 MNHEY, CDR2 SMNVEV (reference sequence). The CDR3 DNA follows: TGTGCCAGCGCCACAGGGGGTCGAAACACTGAAGCTTTCTTT. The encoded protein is CASATGGRNTEAFF.

CDR3 bases: TGTGCCAGCAGCCTTCGACAGGGGTTCGTGTCGAACACTGAAGCTTTCTTT. Residues: CASSLRQGFVSNTEAFF. The rearrangement joins TRBV7-6 to TRBJ1-1; 8 bases align to TRBD1. After removal of 5 bases from V and 1 base from J, the junction contained 12 bases not matched to a gene. In germline, CDR1 is SGHVS, CDR2 FNYEAQ. The CDR3 extends over 17 amino acids.

CDR3 coding DNA: TGTGCCAGCAGTTCCCCTCCTCTTAGCAGGAGGGGTGGCTACACCTTC. Amino acid sequence: CASSSPPLSRRGGYTF. V gene TRBV27 combines with J gene TRBJ1-2, with a possible D match to TRBD1 (5 bases). This CDR3 is built from 16 residues. The V end lost 4 bases, the J end lost 7 bases, and 22 bases lay between the germline ends. The germline CDR1 and CDR2 sequences are MNHEY and SMNVEV (reference sequence).

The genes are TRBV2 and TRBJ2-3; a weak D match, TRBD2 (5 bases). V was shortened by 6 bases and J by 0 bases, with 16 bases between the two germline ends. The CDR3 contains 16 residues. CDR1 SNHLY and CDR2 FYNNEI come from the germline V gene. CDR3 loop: CASSPTPRGSTDTQYF. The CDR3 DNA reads TGTGCCAGCAGCCCCACCCCACGGGGAAGCACAGATACGCAGTATTTT.